What follows are 21 T cell receptor beta chains derived from one specimen sequenced in a study of T cell repertoires in cytomegalovirus infection. TCRdb reprocessed the reads with MiXCR, giving one entry per CDR3 protein. The sample has some 100,000 distinct CDR3 sequences, 23% seen once. The specimen was CD8+ T cells from PBMCs. All receptors derive from a human donor in good health (CMV status not recorded). Some clones in this sample may be carry-over from other donors' samples.

This clonotype was seen a few times. The chain carries TRBV6-2 or TRBV6-3 and TRBJ2-1; tentatively, D is TRBD1 or TRBD2 (5 bases each). Germline-derived CDR1 and CDR2 are MNHEY and SVGEGT. This CDR3 has 13 amino acids. The germline V and J ends were trimmed by 5 bases and 7 bases, with 12 bases remaining between them. CDR3 protein: CASSPGPQNEQFF. CDR3 DNA: TGTGCCAGCAGTCCGGGACCGCAGAATGAGCAGTTCTTC.

The chain couples TRBV6-2 or TRBV6-3 to TRBJ1-1, with D maybe TRBD1 (5 bases). V was clipped by 5 bases and J by 7 bases, with 14 bases between them. Germline V lookup: CDR1 MNHEY, CDR2 SVGEGT. CDR3 length equals 13 residues. CDR3 protein: CASSKRDRSEAFF. CDR3 DNA: TGTGCCAGCAGTAAACGGGACCGTAGTGAAGCTTTCTTT.

This clonotype turned up a few times. The chain links TRBV27 to TRBJ2-7; no firm D call. Trimming took 5 bases from V and 0 from J, leaving 14 bases between them. In germline, CDR1 is MNHEY, CDR2 SMNVEV (reference sequence). The length of the CDR3 is 15 residues. This CDR3 is CASSGRWASSYEQYF. CDR3 nucleotide sequence: TGTGCCAGCAGTGGTCGGTGGGCCAGCTCCTACGAGCAGTACTTC.

The sample holds a few counts of this clonotype. The genes are TRBV7-9 and TRBJ1-2, with a weak D call TRBD1 (6 bases). This CDR3 is built from 17 residues. Looked up from germline, CDR1 is SEHNR and CDR2 is FQNEAQ (reference sequence). Trimming left V 4 bases short and J 6 bases short, with 24 bases between. In nucleotides, the CDR3 is TGTGCCAGCAGCTACGGTGGCGGACAGTTCTTGGTCAATGGCTACACCTTC. Encoded protein: CASSYGGGQFLVNGYTF.

In this sample, this clonotype turned up a few times. The rearrangement links TRBV7-9 to TRBJ2-6; tentatively, D is TRBD1 or TRBD2 (6 bases each). Trimming removed 5 bases at V and 0 bases at J, with 23 bases between. Germline loops: CDR1 SEHNR, CDR2 FQNEAQ (reference sequence). The length of the CDR3 is 20 residues. The CDR3 DNA is TGTGCCAGCAGCGACGCGGGACACCTGGGAACAAACTCTGGGGCCAACGTCCTGACTTTC. The encoded protein is CASSDAGHLGTNSGANVLTF. Combining the CDR3 with reference TRBV7-9 and TRBJ2-6 gives the whole variable domain DTGVSQNPRHKITKRGQNVTFRCDPISEHNRLYWYRQTLGQGPEFLTYFQNEAQLEKSRLLSDRFSAERPKGSFSTLEIQRTEQGDSAMYLCASSDAGHLGTNSGANVLTFGAGSRLTVL.

Many counts were recorded for this clonotype. The chain employs TRBV28 and TRBJ1-1, with D uncertain. The CDR3 spans 16 residues. Germline assignment: CDR1 MDHEN and CDR2 SYDVKM. With 7 bases removed from V and 3 bases from J, the gap between germline ends came to 21 bases. The CDR3 DNA is TGTGCCAGCAACGCGGGGAGGTGGGGAAAGGACACTGAAGCTTTCTTT. Translated: CASNAGRWGKDTEAFF.

Only one count was recorded for this clonotype. The chain's CDR3 is CSAPLASLRDPTSYEQYF. CDR3 coding DNA: TGCAGTGCTCCCCTGGCCAGCTTACGGGACCCCACCTCCTACGAGCAGTACTTC. The chain is built from TRBV20-1 and TRBJ2-7; D may be TRBD1 or TRBD2 (5 bases each). This CDR3 has 18 amino acids. V shed 5 bases and J shed 0 bases, with 26 bases lying between them. The germline V gene encodes CDR1 DFQATT and CDR2 SNEGSKA (reference sequence).

J is TRBJ2-7 and V is TRBV27, with TRBD2 identical over 7 bases. CDR1 is MNHEY, CDR2 SMNVEV, per germline (reference sequence). The CDR3 runs 14 residues. After removal of 2 bases from V and 5 bases from J, the junction contained 6 bases not matched to a gene. For the CDR3, the DNA is TGTGCCAGCAGTTTACTCGCGGGAGTTGACGAGCAGTACTTC. It yields the protein CASSLLAGVDEQYF.

The chain uses TRBV19 and TRBJ1-2, with 7 bases fitting TRBD1. Germline CDR1 and CDR2: LNHDA and SQIVND (reference sequence). The ends lost 6 bases at V and 5 bases at J; junction bases unmatched: 12. The CDR3 spans 15 residues. In DNA form, the CDR3 reads TGTGCCAGTAGCCCCCTCCTCCGGGACAGATATGGCTACACCTTC. Translation: CASSPLLRDRYGYTF.

This rearrangement joins TRBV28 to TRBJ1-6; D ambiguous. CDR3 length: 14 amino acids. Deletions cut 1 base from V and 9 bases from J, with 10 bases between. The germline gives CDR1 MDHEN, CDR2 SYDVKM. The CDR3, as DNA: TGTGCCAGCAGTTTATTGGGTCTACGTTCACCCCTCCACTTT. It specifies CASSLLGLRSPLHF.

The CDR3: CATMLSILDNEQFF. Here the CDR3 DNA reads TGTGCCACTATGCTTTCGATTTTGGACAATGAGCAGTTCTTC. The chain joins TRBV7-4 to TRBJ2-1; D gene ambiguous. The CDR3 extends over 14 amino acids. From germline, CDR1 is SGHVT and CDR2 SQSDAQ. Trimming shortened V by 10 bases and J by 5 bases, and 18 bases separated the two germline ends.

The V and J genes are TRBV7-6 and TRBJ2-5, with D possibly matching TRBD2 (5 bases). The CDR3 has 15 residues. Germline V gene sequence: CDR1 SGHVS, CDR2 FNYEAQ. V was pared by 5 bases and J by 5 bases, with 18 bases between. In DNA form, the CDR3 reads TGTGCCAGCAGCCCCGTCCGGGGAATTGCGGAGACCCAGTACTTC. It codes for CASSPVRGIAETQYF. The entire variable domain, with the rest obtained from reference TRBV7-6 and TRBJ2-5, is as follows: GAGVSQSPRYKVTKRGQDVALRCDPISGHVSLYWYRQALGQGPEFLTYFNYEAQQDKSGLPNDRFSAERPEGSISTLTIQRTEQRDSAMYRCASSPVRGIAETQYFGPGTRLLVL.

CDR3 DNA: TGCAGTGCTAGAACCGGCCAGGGTTGGGAGACCCAGTACTTC. It yields the protein CSARTGQGWETQYF. This sequence joins TRBV20-1 and TRBJ2-5; the D gene is possibly TRBD1 (5 bases). The length of the CDR3 is 14 residues. The germline CDR1 and CDR2 sequences are DFQATT and SNEGSKA (reference sequence). Trimming took 2 bases from V and 5 from J, leaving 15 bases between them.

This clonotype appeared a few times. This chain joins TRBV28 and TRBJ2-1, with D uncertain. The CDR3 covers 15 residues. Germline lookup yields CDR1 MDHEN and CDR2 SYDVKM. The germline V and J ends were trimmed by 5 bases and 0 bases, with 11 bases remaining between them. CDR3 nucleotides: TGTGCCAGCAGTGCCCGGGTCCGCTCCTACAATGAGCAGTTCTTC. Translation gives CASSARVRSYNEQFF.

V gene TRBV29-1 combines with J gene TRBJ2-7; the D gene could be TRBD1 or TRBD2 (6 bases each). Germline CDR1 is SQVTM and CDR2 is ANQGSEA. V was trimmed by 4 bases and J by 4 bases, leaving 14 bases between them. The CDR3 sequence is 13 residues long. CDR3 in amino acids: CSVGGGTRYEQYF. The CDR3 nucleotides read TGCAGCGTTGGAGGGGGGACGAGGTACGAGCAGTACTTC.

The J gene is TRBJ2-2, the V gene TRBV30, with 9 bases identical to TRBD1. Trimming took 3 bases from V and 5 from J; bases not matched to a gene: 4. This CDR3 region has 14 residues. Germline V gene lookup returns CDR1 GTSNPN and CDR2 SVGIG (reference sequence). DNA of the CDR3: TGTGCCTGGAGAGGTGACAGGGGGACCGGGGAGCTGTTTTTT. Protein: CAWRGDRGTGELFF.

This clonotype showed up just a few times. CDR3 amino acids: CASSLGGLGEAFF. The CDR3 coding sequence is TGTGCCAGCAGCTTAGGGGGCCTGGGTGAAGCTTTCTTT. The rearrangement links TRBV7-3 to TRBJ1-1; maybe TRBD1 (6 bases). Per germline, CDR1 SGHTA and CDR2 FQGTGA. The CDR3 is made up of 13 amino acids. V dropped 2 bases and J dropped 7 bases, with 11 bases sitting between them.

The sample holds many counts of this clonotype. CDR3 protein: CASSLDSSYNSPLHF. In DNA, the CDR3 is TGTGCCAGCAGCTTAGACTCCTCCTATAATTCACCCCTCCACTTT. J is TRBJ1-6 and V is TRBV7-9; D unclear. The CDR3 length is 15 residues. Trimming removed 1 base from V and 0 bases from J, with 4 bases in between. CDR1 is SEHNR and CDR2 is FQNEAQ in the germline V gene (reference sequence).

V is TRBV24-1 and J is TRBJ2-2, with D hard to call. CDR3 length equals 14 residues. The V and J ends lost 1 base and 3 bases respectively, with 5 bases between them. The germline CDR1 and CDR2 sequences are KGHDR and SFDVKD. Written as DNA, the CDR3 is TGTGCCACCAGTGATTTATCTCACACCGGGGAGCTGTTTTTT. This sequence encodes CATSDLSHTGELFF.

This clonotype was seen at least ten times. The chain combines TRBV7-9 with TRBJ2-4, with D possibly matching TRBD1 (6 bases). CDR1 and CDR2 from the germline V gene are SEHNR and FQNEAQ (reference sequence). Trimming cost V 3 bases and J 6 bases, with 12 bases left between them. The CDR3 length is 14 residues. In nucleotides, the CDR3 is TGTGCCAGCAGCTTTCTACGAGGGGGAAACATTCAGTACTTC. Amino acids: CASSFLRGGNIQYF.

In its sample, this clonotype was seen many times. This chain links TRBV7-3 with TRBJ2-1; D may be TRBD1 or TRBD2 (5 bases each). CDR3 length: 15 residues. The germline CDR1 and CDR2 sequences are SGHTA and FQGTGA. The V end was cut by 2 bases, the J end by 8 bases, with 16 bases between. In DNA, the CDR3 is TGTGCCAGCAGCTTAGCCGGGACGGTGGTAGATGAGCAGTTCTTC. It codes for CASSLAGTVVDEQFF. Complete variable domain (other parts from reference TRBV7-3 and TRBJ2-1): GAGVSQTPSNKVTEKGKYVELRCDPISGHTALYWYRQSLGQGPEFLIYFQGTGAADDSGLPNDRFFAVRPEGSVSTLKIQRTERGDSAVYLCASSLAGTVVDEQFFGPGTRLTVL.